A selection of T cell receptor beta chains follows, all from one sample in a study of CD8+ T cells in alopecia areata. This table comes from immunoSEQ multiplex PCR, and its TCRdb copy is limited to in-frame clones, with some not included. The table records some 100,000 clones, 55% to 70% of them present only once. The sequencing here drew on CD8+ T cells sorted from blood, taken at approximately week 55, from a patient treated with tofacitinib. The receptor source for this set is a human donor with alopecia areata. The CDR3 runs from the conserved cysteine through the conserved F or W. The order of the fields is D gene, J gene, V gene, CDR3 protein. The D gene is left open where the match is weak.

d_call: TRBD2; j_call: TRBJ2-3; v_call: TRBV7-3; cdr3_aa: CASSLSGGAADTQYF
d_call: NA; j_call: TRBJ2-4; v_call: TRBV4-1; cdr3_aa: CASSQVGGSKNIQYF
d_call: NA; j_call: TRBJ1-1; v_call: TRBV13; cdr3_aa: CASNQRREDTEAFF
d_call: NA; j_call: TRBJ1-1; v_call: TRBV6-4; cdr3_aa: CASSDSGVTEAFF
d_call: NA; j_call: TRBJ2-7; v_call: TRBV9; cdr3_aa: CASSANRDEQYF
d_call: NA; j_call: TRBJ2-7; v_call: TRBV7-9; cdr3_aa: CASSSGAYEQYF
d_call: NA; j_call: TRBJ2-2; v_call: TRBV7-9; cdr3_aa: CASSYRGAGAGTGELFF
d_call: NA; j_call: TRBJ1-5; v_call: TRBV2; cdr3_aa: CASRAGNQPQHF
d_call: TRBD2; j_call: TRBJ2-5; v_call: TRBV29-1; cdr3_aa: CSVDIVGTSGGPGETQYF
d_call: NA; j_call: TRBJ2-6; v_call: TRBV12-5; cdr3_aa: CASLSSASGANVLTF
d_call: NA; j_call: TRBJ1-1; v_call: TRBV5-1; cdr3_aa: CASSFLPTGWVNTEAFF
d_call: NA; j_call: TRBJ2-3; v_call: TRBV5-5; cdr3_aa: CASSLTDTQYF
d_call: TRBD1; j_call: TRBJ1-2; v_call: TRBV7-9; cdr3_aa: CASSPDRVGYTF
d_call: NA; j_call: TRBJ2-7; v_call: TRBV7-9; cdr3_aa: CASSLPRSPNEQYF
d_call: NA; j_call: TRBJ2-7; v_call: TRBV30; cdr3_aa: CAYQGDSPYEQYF
d_call: TRBD2; j_call: TRBJ2-3; v_call: TRBV27; cdr3_aa: CASGPSGGPSTDTQYF
d_call: TRBD2; j_call: TRBJ2-5; v_call: TRBV9; cdr3_aa: CASSVGGTSGETQYF
d_call: NA; j_call: TRBJ2-1; v_call: TRBV11-2; cdr3_aa: CASSLSYNEQFF
d_call: NA; j_call: TRBJ2-1; v_call: TRBV6-1; cdr3_aa: CASRWGNSYNEQFF
d_call: TRBD2; j_call: TRBJ2-3; v_call: TRBV14; cdr3_aa: CASSHGGGTDTQYF
d_call: NA; j_call: TRBJ2-7; v_call: TRBV27; cdr3_aa: CASSITGGDYEQYF
d_call: TRBD1; j_call: TRBJ2-1; v_call: TRBV9; cdr3_aa: CASSATGGNHNEQFF
d_call: NA; j_call: TRBJ2-1; v_call: TRBV11-2; cdr3_aa: CASSSQNEQFF
d_call: NA; j_call: TRBJ1-1; v_call: TRBV4-1; cdr3_aa: CASSHYSGNTEAFF
d_call: NA; j_call: TRBJ2-7; v_call: TRBV14; cdr3_aa: CASSRQGRRVEQYF
d_call: TRBD1; j_call: TRBJ2-5; v_call: TRBV25-1; cdr3_aa: CASSARDRGETQYF
d_call: NA; j_call: TRBJ1-1; v_call: TRBV5-6; cdr3_aa: CASSLGPEAFF
d_call: NA; j_call: TRBJ2-2; v_call: TRBV7-3; cdr3_aa: CASSLRANTGELFF
d_call: NA; j_call: TRBJ1-2; v_call: TRBV27; cdr3_aa: CASMGVDYGYTF
d_call: NA; j_call: TRBJ2-7; v_call: TRBV5-5; cdr3_aa: CASSLSHRAGDEQYF
d_call: NA; j_call: TRBJ2-7; v_call: TRBV6-1; cdr3_aa: CASSDYSTPYEQYF
d_call: NA; j_call: TRBJ2-2; v_call: TRBV4-1; cdr3_aa: CASSQEAGRTTNTGELFF
d_call: TRBD1; j_call: TRBJ1-2; v_call: TRBV4-1; cdr3_aa: CASSQDYRDRVNYGYTF
d_call: NA; j_call: TRBJ2-6; v_call: TRBV4-2; cdr3_aa: CASSQVWPAGLWANVLTF
d_call: NA; j_call: TRBJ1-1; v_call: TRBV13; cdr3_aa: CASSTSSGSISWAEAFF
d_call: NA; j_call: TRBJ2-3; v_call: TRBV30; cdr3_aa: CAWRPRWQDFTDTQYF
d_call: NA; j_call: TRBJ1-1; v_call: TRBV4-1; cdr3_aa: CASSQDGPETEAFF
d_call: NA; j_call: TRBJ1-2; v_call: TRBV9; cdr3_aa: CASSVGVGYTF
d_call: NA; j_call: TRBJ1-2; v_call: TRBV29-1; cdr3_aa: CSGTDSTYGYTF